The present entry profiles one TCR beta chain with its context. A single base separates this from a much larger clone, so it may be a read error. Amplification of TCR beta used genomic DNA extracted from peripheral blood. Multiplex touch-down PCR with TRB-A/B primers amplified rearranged V-D-J TRB sequences. Using its own MiXCR run on the multiplex PCR reads, TCRdb lists one record per CDR3 protein. The repertoire holds 2,000 to 2,500 distinct CDR3 sequences, with about 25% as singletons. The germline V gene encodes CDR1 LNHDA and CDR2 SQIVND (reference sequence). The CDR3 consists of 15 residues. The data derive from a study of T cell repertoires in aging, cancer and after chemotherapy.

The TCR was taken from a human donor with a solid tumor. The sample consisted of blood. This chain connects TRBV19 to TRBJ2-3; 8 bases map to TRBD1. The CDR3 coding sequence is TGTGCCTGTAGTGAAGGACAGGGCGACACAGATACGCAGTATTTT. Translation: CACSEGQGDTDTQYF.